This T cell receptor beta chain stems from a study of Ad26.COV2.S vaccination and SARS-CoV-2 variants. Treatment described: around 19 received Ad26.COV2.S at low or high dose, single or two shots; roughly five received placebo; per-sample allocation not given. Day 63 after the first injection of vaccine or placebo was the sampling time. Some clones are missing from TCRdb's copy, which holds only in-frame ones; the method was immunoSEQ multiplex PCR. The sample lists more than 300,000 clones; around 81% were seen once. The material sequenced was peripheral blood, taken in a trial of Ad26.COV2.S vaccine versus placebo. The receptor was derived from a person aged 18-65 years who received the Ad26.COV2.S COVID-19 vaccine or a placebo.

The CDR3 DNA follows: TGTGCCAGCAGCTTGGATGGGGAACCCCTTGACTATGGCTACACCTTC. This sequence encodes CASSLDGEPLDYGYTF. The rearrangement joins TRBV5-6 to TRBJ1-2, with D unclear. CDR3 size: 16 residues. From germline, CDR1 is SGHDT and CDR2 YYEEEE. V lost 0 bases and J 3 bases, leaving 15 bases between the germline ends.